This T cell receptor (beta chain) came from a study of blood T cells in healthy people across ages. Whole-study results and caveats: Relative to aged donors, long-lived donors carried more naive CD4+ cells and displayed higher diversity.

As for this clonotype: The antigen remains unidentified.

Sample-barcoded 5' priming and a J-beta primer mix drove a second PCR of 7 to 11 cycles. A template-switch adaptor with 12 random nucleotides tagged each cDNA molecule. MiXCR was run by TCRdb on the 5' RACE reads, yielding one entry per CDR3 protein. The sample lists 1.8 million or so distinct CDR3 sequences, around 42% occurring once. About 9.9 milliliters of peripheral blood were drawn from each donor. Looked up from germline, CDR1 is SGHRS and CDR2 is YFSETQ. The trim removed 4 bases at V and 2 bases at J, leaving 24 bases unmatched. The CDR3 contains 21 residues. The specimen sequenced was blood. The chain couples TRBV5-1 to TRBJ2-7, with 10 bases that match TRBD1. The receptor comes from a human donor in good health. The CDR3 spells CASSIRPLRQGALYLAYEQYF. The CDR3 DNA reads TGCGCCAGCAGCATACGCCCGCTAAGACAGGGGGCTCTTTACCTGGCCTACGAGCAGTACTTC.